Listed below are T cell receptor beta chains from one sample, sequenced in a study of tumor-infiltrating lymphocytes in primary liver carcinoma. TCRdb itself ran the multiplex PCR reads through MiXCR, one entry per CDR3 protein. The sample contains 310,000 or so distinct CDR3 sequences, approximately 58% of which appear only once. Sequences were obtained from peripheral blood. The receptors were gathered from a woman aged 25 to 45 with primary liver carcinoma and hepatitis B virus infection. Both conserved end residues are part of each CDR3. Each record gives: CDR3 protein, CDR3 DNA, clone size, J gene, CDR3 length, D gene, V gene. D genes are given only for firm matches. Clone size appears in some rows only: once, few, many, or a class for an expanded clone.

CANSPTDRGGEKLFF | TGTGCCAACAGCCCCACCGACAGGGGGGGTGAAAAACTGTTTTTT | - | TRBJ1-4 | 15 | TRBD1 | TRBV12-3/TRBV12-4
CASSLYGSPSDTGTQYF | TGTGCCAGCAGTTTATATGGCTCCCCCTCGGACACAGGTACGCAGTATTTT | - | TRBJ2-3 | 17 | - | TRBV11-2
CASSYTGGRYRPETQYF | TGTGCCAGCAGTTATACAGGGGGCAGATACCGGCCAGAGACCCAGTACTTC | - | TRBJ2-5 | 17 | TRBD1 | TRBV6-2/TRBV6-3
CASSSSGPLIGGYTF | TGTGCCAGCAGTTCCTCGGGACCTTTAATAGGTGGCTACACCTTC | few | TRBJ1-2 | 15 | - | TRBV12-3/TRBV12-4
CASSEEGTGLGYGYTF | TGTGCCAGCAGTGAAGAGGGGACAGGGCTTGGCTATGGCTACACCTTC | - | TRBJ1-2 | 16 | TRBD1 | TRBV6-1
CASRGPLPNTGELFF | TGTGCCAGTCGGGGGCCGCTTCCGAACACCGGGGAGCTGTTTTTT | few | TRBJ2-2 | 15 | - | TRBV28
CASSATGKIQYF | TGTGCCAGCAGTGCAACAGGGAAGATTCAGTACTTC | - | TRBJ2-4 | 12 | - | TRBV12-3/TRBV12-4
CSVQEGAKTQYF | TGCAGCGTTCAAGAGGGGGCGAAGACCCAGTACTTC | many | TRBJ2-5 | 12 | TRBD1 | TRBV29-1
CAWSRAGPAVAQYF | TGTGCCTGGAGCAGGGCAGGCCCTGCGGTTGCCCAGTACTTC | few | TRBJ2-5 | 14 | - | TRBV30
CDSSLERITDTHYF | TGTGACAGCAGCTTAGAGCGGATCACAGATACGCATTATTTT | - | TRBJ2-3 | 14 | - | TRBV11-2
CASSPQGSYEQYF | TGTGCCAGCAGCCCCCAGGGATCCTACGAACAGTACTTC | - | TRBJ2-7 | 13 | - | TRBV13
CASSLDSGTPYNEQFF | TGTGCCAGCAGCTTGGACAGCGGGACCCCATACAATGAGCAGTTCTTC | few | TRBJ2-1 | 16 | TRBD2 | TRBV5-4
CASGSGDSYNEQFF | TGTGCTAGTGGTTCGGGGGATTCCTACAATGAGCAGTTCTTC | few | TRBJ2-1 | 14 | - | TRBV12-5
CASSPRGSTDSFYEQYF | TGTGCCAGCAGCCCTCGGGGGAGTACCGACAGTTTCTACGAGCAGTACTTC | - | TRBJ2-7 | 17 | - | TRBV6-1
CASGSGTMVRSNEQFF | TGTGCCAGCGGCTCCGGGACCATGGTCCGCTCTAATGAGCAGTTCTTC | - | TRBJ2-1 | 16 | - | TRBV11-2
CSVEVQQFGEAFF | TGCAGCGTTGAAGTTCAGCAGTTTGGTGAAGCTTTCTTT | - | TRBJ1-1 | 13 | - | TRBV29-1
CASSFQDSLTDTQYF | TGTGCCAGCAGTTTCCAGGACTCCCTCACAGATACGCAGTATTTT | - | TRBJ2-3 | 15 | - | TRBV12-3/TRBV12-4
CDSSYHPGQAQHF | TGTGACAGCAGTTATCATCCTGGCCAGGCCCAGCATTTT | - | TRBJ1-5 | 13 | - | TRBV6-5
CASSKQAGETQYF | TGTGCCAGCAGCAAACAAGCGGGAGAGACCCAGTACTTC | - | TRBJ2-5 | 13 | - | TRBV7-3
CASSQLGLAGDNEQFF | TGTGCCAGCAGCCAACTGGGACTAGCGGGAGACAATGAGCAGTTCTTC | many | TRBJ2-1 | 16 | TRBD2 | TRBV11-3
CASSAIGTSFAGEQFF | TGTGCCAGCAGTGCCATAGGGACTAGTTTTGCGGGTGAGCAGTTCTTC | - | TRBJ2-1 | 16 | TRBD2 | TRBV6-1
CASSFLGRASKQHF | TGTGCCAGCAGTTTTCTCGGGAGGGCCAGTAAGCAGCACTTC | few | TRBJ2-7 | 14 | TRBD2 | TRBV12-3/TRBV12-4
CASSLTSGADTQYF | TGTGCCAGCAGCTTGACTAGCGGGGCAGATACGCAGTATTTT | few | TRBJ2-3 | 14 | TRBD2 | TRBV7-9
CASSHTPRAGTEAFF | TGTGCCAGCAGTCACACCCCCAGGGCTGGTACGGAAGCTTTCTTT | - | TRBJ1-1 | 15 | - | TRBV28
CAWGASFEQYF | TGTGCCTGGGGCGCCAGTTTCGAGCAGTACTTC | - | TRBJ2-7 | 11 | - | TRBV30
CASSLLRNYDYTF | TGTGCCAGCAGTTTACTCCGCAACTATGACTACACCTTC | - | TRBJ1-2 | 13 | - | TRBV12-3/TRBV12-4
CASNQTAGRTDEQYF | TGCGCCAGTAACCAAACGGCAGGGAGAACCGACGAGCAGTACTTC | - | TRBJ2-7 | 15 | - | TRBV4-3
CASSLGVGLFF | TGTGCCAGCAGTTTAGGGGTTGGACTGTTTTTT | many | TRBJ1-4 | 11 | - | TRBV12-3/TRBV12-4
CASSLTRNPPEELFF | TGTGCCAGCAGCCTTACGAGAAACCCCCCCGAGGAGCTGTTTTTT | - | TRBJ2-2 | 15 | - | TRBV14
CASSPPFDTQPQHF | TGTGCCAGCAGTCCCCCCTTTGACACTCAGCCCCAGCATTTT | few | TRBJ1-5 | 14 | - | TRBV7-9
CASSSQGLYGDTQYF | TGTGCCAGCAGCTCCCAGGGGCTTTACGGAGATACGCAGTATTTT | many | TRBJ2-3 | 15 | - | TRBV7-8
CVSSVRGGANTGELFF | TGTGTCAGCAGTGTGAGAGGAGGGGCGAACACCGGGGAGCTGTTTTTT | - | TRBJ2-2 | 16 | - | TRBV6-1
CSVEVNRGEAQYF | TGCAGCGTTGAAGTTAACAGGGGAGAGGCTCAGTACTTC | - | TRBJ2-5 | 13 | TRBD1 | TRBV29-1
CASSIETGSDYEQYF | TGTGCCAGCAGCATAGAGACAGGGTCGGACTACGAGCAGTACTTC | - | TRBJ2-7 | 15 | TRBD1 | TRBV11-2
CASRDGQGTYTQYF | TGTGCCAGCAGGGACGGACAGGGCACATATACGCAGTATTTT | once | TRBJ2-3 | 14 | TRBD1 | TRBV5-4
CASSQGSVYEQYF | TGCGCCAGCAGTCAAGGGTCCGTCTACGAGCAGTACTTC | - | TRBJ2-7 | 13 | - | TRBV23-1
CASDSPYEQYF | TGTGCCAGCGACTCGCCCTACGAGCAGTACTTC | - | TRBJ2-7 | 11 | - | TRBV11-2
CTSSLTTRQETQYF | TGTACCAGCAGCTTAACTACTCGACAAGAGACTCAGTACTTC | - | TRBJ2-5 | 14 | - | TRBV11-2
CASSQVPSSYNEQFF | TGTGCCAGCAGCCAAGTCCCTAGCTCCTACAATGAGCAGTTCTTC | many | TRBJ2-1 | 15 | - | TRBV4-2
CASSQSPRGTAKNIQYF | TGCGCCAGCAGCCAATCTCCCCGGGGGACCGCCAAAAACATTCAGTACTTT | - | TRBJ2-4 | 17 | - | TRBV4-2